The rows below give T cell receptor beta chains drawn from one sample of a study of blood T cell repertoires in COVID-19. Here immunoSEQ multiplex PCR was the method, and the copy in TCRdb shows in-frame clones only, minus some. The sample gives under 400,000 clones, 90% of which show up once; 2.5% to 3% is in the top ten. Sequencing was done on a sample of peripheral blood. The origin of the receptors is a woman in her thirties with COVID-19, enrolled during active disease. The conserved cysteine and the conserved F or W are not part of the CDR3 here. Size is stated for part of the rows, as once, few or many counts, or as a class when the clone is expanded.

ASSNGLAGGELF,NA,TRBJ2-2,TRBV7-9
ASSYAVYVGYT,NA,TRBJ1-2,TRBV12-3/TRBV12-4
ASSSDRGGTGELF,few,TRBJ2-2,TRBV7-9
ASSASGQGLGVREAF,NA,TRBJ1-1,TRBV6-1
ASSLGRSYEQY,NA,TRBJ2-7,TRBV11-2
ATQAGDGYNEQF,NA,TRBJ2-1,TRBV24-1
ASSLDRLAGAGEQY,NA,TRBJ2-7,TRBV5-1
ASSPSSQGAIEQF,NA,TRBJ2-1,TRBV3-1/TRBV3-2
ASTGGYGYT,NA,TRBJ1-2,TRBV19
ASSGVYNEQF,NA,TRBJ2-1,TRBV30
ASSKRGDKAETQY,NA,TRBJ2-5,TRBV21-1
ASSVWGGDIEAF,NA,TRBJ1-1,TRBV5-1
ATSRLAGVYEQY,NA,TRBJ2-7,TRBV15
ASSARLGSYEQY,many,TRBJ2-7,TRBV19
ASSPTVDNGYT,NA,TRBJ1-2,TRBV12-3/TRBV12-4
ASGDRVVGNTIY,NA,TRBJ1-3,TRBV2
SVGQVLYTEAF,once,TRBJ1-1,TRBV29-1
ASSLAAEVEQY,NA,TRBJ2-7,TRBV5-1
ASSDWGGRRSETQY,NA,TRBJ2-5,TRBV6-4
ASSPSGTDTQY,NA,TRBJ2-3,TRBV18
ASSVLAGAAYEQY,NA,TRBJ2-7,TRBV6-6
ASSPPRRESPYNEQF,NA,TRBJ2-1,TRBV7-8
SVENTGAYSYNEQF,NA,TRBJ2-1,TRBV29-1
ASSDSPISYEQY,NA,TRBJ2-7,TRBV6-5
ASSSSYGLAGLYEQY,NA,TRBJ2-7,TRBV5-8
ASSFRTSGKDTQY,NA,TRBJ2-3,TRBV5-6
ASSIGQAAGTEAF,once,TRBJ1-1,TRBV19
ASSVDRNQPQH,NA,TRBJ1-5,TRBV19
ACARVGASSYEQY,NA,TRBJ2-7,TRBV7-2
ASSLRGEKAF,NA,TRBJ1-1,TRBV11-3
ASSVAGDEQF,few,TRBJ2-1,TRBV4-1
ASSPRRGTPETQY,NA,TRBJ2-5,TRBV19
ASSTRRGLAEQY,NA,TRBJ2-7,TRBV27
ASSGNSYEQY,NA,TRBJ2-7,TRBV2
SVRTGGDSPLH,few,TRBJ1-6,TRBV29-1
ASTLRQGVSTEAF,NA,TRBJ1-1,TRBV6-6
ASSDGTSGKVRY,NA,TRBJ2-7,TRBV6-5
AWSQGGRTNEKLF,NA,TRBJ1-4,TRBV30
ASSTGTGITEAF,NA,TRBJ1-1,TRBV7-9
ASSVGATNEKLF,NA,TRBJ1-4,TRBV5-1
ASSQRGLAEYNEQF,NA,TRBJ2-1,TRBV5-1
ASSQEDRGSYEQY,NA,TRBJ2-7,TRBV3-1/TRBV3-2
ASSPLPGGNNEQF,NA,TRBJ2-1,TRBV7-6
AGWDSYTEAF,NA,TRBJ1-1,TRBV2
ASSLGQSYGYT,few,TRBJ1-2,TRBV28
AWMKEGGTEAF,NA,TRBJ1-1,TRBV30
ASLDRTGSRGYT,NA,TRBJ1-2,TRBV28
ASSLAGATYNSPLH,NA,TRBJ1-6,TRBV5-1
ASSVEASLPEAF,NA,TRBJ1-1,TRBV9
ASSLLGLAGGDEQF,NA,TRBJ2-1,TRBV5-1
ASSLGSNTEAF,NA,TRBJ1-1,TRBV13
ASSLETVNTEAF,NA,TRBJ1-1,TRBV11-2
ASSPGQSNTGELF,NA,TRBJ2-2,TRBV9